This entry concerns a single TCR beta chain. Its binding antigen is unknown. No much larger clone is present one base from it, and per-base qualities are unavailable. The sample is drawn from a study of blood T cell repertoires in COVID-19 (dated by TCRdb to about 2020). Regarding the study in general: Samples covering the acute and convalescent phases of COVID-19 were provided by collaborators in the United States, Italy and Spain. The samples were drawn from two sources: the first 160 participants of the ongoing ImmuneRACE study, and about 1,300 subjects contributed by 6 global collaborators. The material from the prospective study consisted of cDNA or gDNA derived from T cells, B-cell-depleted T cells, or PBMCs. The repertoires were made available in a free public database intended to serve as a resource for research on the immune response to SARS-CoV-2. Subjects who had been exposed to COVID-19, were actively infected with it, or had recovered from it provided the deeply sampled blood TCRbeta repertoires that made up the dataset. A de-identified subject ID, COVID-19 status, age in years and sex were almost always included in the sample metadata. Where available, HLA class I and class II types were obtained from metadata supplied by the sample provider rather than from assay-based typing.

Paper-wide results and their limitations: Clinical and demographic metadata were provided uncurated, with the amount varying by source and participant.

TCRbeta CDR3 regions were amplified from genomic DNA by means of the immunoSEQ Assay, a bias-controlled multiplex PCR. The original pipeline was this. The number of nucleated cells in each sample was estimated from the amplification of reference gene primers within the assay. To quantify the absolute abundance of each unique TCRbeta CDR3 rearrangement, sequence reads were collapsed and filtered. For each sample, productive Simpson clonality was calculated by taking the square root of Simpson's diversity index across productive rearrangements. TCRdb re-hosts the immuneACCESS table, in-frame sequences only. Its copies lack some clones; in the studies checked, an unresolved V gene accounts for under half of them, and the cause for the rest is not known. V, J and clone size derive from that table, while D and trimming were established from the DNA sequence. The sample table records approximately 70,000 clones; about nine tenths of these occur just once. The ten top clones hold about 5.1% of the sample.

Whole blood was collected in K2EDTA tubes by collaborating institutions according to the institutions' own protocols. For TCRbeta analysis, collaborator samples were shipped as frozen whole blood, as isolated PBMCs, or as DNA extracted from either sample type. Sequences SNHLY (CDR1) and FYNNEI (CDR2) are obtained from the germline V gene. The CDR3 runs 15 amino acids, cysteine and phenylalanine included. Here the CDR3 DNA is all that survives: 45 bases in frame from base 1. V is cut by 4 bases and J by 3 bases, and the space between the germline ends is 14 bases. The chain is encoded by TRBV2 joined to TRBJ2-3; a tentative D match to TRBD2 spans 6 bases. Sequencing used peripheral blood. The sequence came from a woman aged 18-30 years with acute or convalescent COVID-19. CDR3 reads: CASSVVAVGTDTQYF. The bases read TGTGCCAGCAGTGTCGTAGCGGTCGGGACAGATACGCAGTATTTT. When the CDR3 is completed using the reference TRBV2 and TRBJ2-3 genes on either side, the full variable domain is EPEVTQTPSHQVTQMGQEVILRCVPISNHLYFYWYRQILGQKVEFLVSFYNNEISEKSEIFDDQFSVERPDGSNFTLKIRSTKLEDSAMYFCASSVVAVGTDTQYFGPGTRLTVL.